These 21 T cell receptor beta chains were sequenced from one sample in a study of technical replicates of blood from a handful of donors. Assay used: immunoSEQ multiplex PCR; TCRdb lists only in-frame clones, some missing. This sample has about 75,000 clones; 75% to 95% occur once, and the top ten carry approximately 0.34%. Specimen: T cells isolated from PBMCs. The receptors were gathered from a human donor in good health. Some clones in this sample may be carry-over from other donors' samples.

The chain joins TRBV5-1 to TRBJ1-4; 7 nucleotides align to TRBD1. J was trimmed by 5 bases and V by 0 bases; bases with no gene match: 1. The CDR3 is made up of 14 amino acids. CDR1 is SGHRS, CDR2 YFSETQ, per germline. The chain's CDR3 is CASSLGQGNEKLFF. The CDR3, as DNA: TGCGCCAGCAGCTTGGGACAGGGAAATGAAAAACTGTTTTTT.

The genes are TRBV18 and TRBJ1-5; D is perhaps TRBD1 (6 bases). Germline loops: CDR1 KGHSH, CDR2 LQKENI. Between the trimmed V and J ends, which lost 3 bases and 0 bases, there was a span of 12 bases. CDR3 length: 16 amino acids. CDR3 nucleotide sequence: TGTGCCAGCTCACCCACCACACAGGGTAGCAATCAGCCCCAGCATTTT. Translation: CASSPTTQGSNQPQHF.

The chain combines TRBV27 with TRBJ2-3; TRBD2 matches 9 bases. V dropped 7 bases and J dropped 5; count of bases not matched to a gene: 4. There are 13 residues in the CDR3. Germline CDR1 MNHEY, CDR2 SMNVEV (reference sequence). The CDR3 region has the DNA TGTGCCAGCACGCAACTAGCGGGAGATACGCAGTATTTT. Protein product: CASTQLAGDTQYF.

This chain links TRBV5-1 with TRBJ2-3, with 8 bases aligning to TRBD1. The CDR3 runs to 15 residues. In germline, CDR1 is SGHRS, CDR2 YFSETQ. After removal of 2 bases from V and 4 bases from J, the junction contained 6 bases not matched to a gene. The CDR3 is CASSFSGGDADTQYF. The CDR3 DNA sequence: TGCGCCAGCAGCTTTTCAGGGGGCGACGCAGATACGCAGTATTTT. Based on the CDR3 plus reference TRBV5-1 and TRBJ2-3, the full variable domain is KAGVTQTPRYLIKTRGQQVTLSCSPISGHRSVSWYQQTPGQGLQFLFEYFSETQRNKGNFPGRFSGRQFSNSRSEMNVSTLELGDSALYLCASSFSGGDADTQYFGPGTRLTVL.

This clone occurred a few times. This chain connects TRBV6-4 to TRBJ2-2, with TRBD2 identical over 7 bases. In germline, CDR1 is MRHNA, CDR2 SNTAGT. V dropped 4 bases and J dropped 4; count of bases not matched to a gene: 0. This CDR3 comprises 13 residues. The CDR3 loop reads CASSGTSTGELFF. The DNA of the CDR3 is TGTGCCAGCAGTGGGACTAGCACCGGGGAGCTGTTTTTT.

This CDR3 is CASSYSRQGTQPQHF. In DNA form, the CDR3 reads TGTGCCAGCAGTTACTCCCGGCAGGGGACTCAGCCCCAGCATTTT. V usage is TRBV6-5 and J usage is TRBJ1-5; TRBD1 might be the D (6 bases). From germline, CDR1 is MNHEY and CDR2 SVGAGI. V lost 0 bases and J lost 6, with 12 bases in between. The CDR3 is 15 amino acids.

V usage is TRBV28 and J usage is TRBJ1-2, with D possibly being TRBD1 (5 bases). CDR3 length: 15 residues. The V gene lost 5 bases and the J gene lost 3 bases, with 16 bases spanning the gap. CDR1 is MDHEN, CDR2 SYDVKM, per germline. The CDR3: CASSLPNRGDYGYTF. CDR3 DNA: TGTGCCAGCAGTCTGCCCAACCGGGGGGACTATGGCTACACCTTC.

V usage is TRBV5-1 and J usage is TRBJ2-1; possible D gene TRBD1, 6 bases. V gave up 0 bases and J gave up 2 bases, with 12 bases separating them. Germline CDR1 and CDR2: SGHRS and YFSETQ. This CDR3 is 16 amino acids long. The CDR3 coding sequence is TGCGCCAGCAGCTTGGTCGCCCCAGGGGCCTACAATGAGCAGTTCTTC. It translates to CASSLVAPGAYNEQFF.

The CDR3 here is CATSRDTSGGAGANVLTF. The CDR3 DNA sequence: TGTGCCACCAGCAGAGATACATCCGGGGGTGCCGGGGCCAACGTCCTGACTTTC. The rearrangement joins TRBV15 to TRBJ2-6; perhaps TRBD2 as D (6 bases). This CDR3 is 18 amino acids long. Germline V CDR1 and CDR2: LNHNV, YYDKDF (reference sequence). Trimming cost V 0 bases and J 4 bases, with 16 bases left between them.

This CDR3 is CASSSLGVRYEQYF. The CDR3 nucleotides read TGTGCCAGTAGTTCCCTCGGGGTGCGCTACGAGCAGTACTTC. The V and J genes are TRBV19 and TRBJ2-7; D is possibly TRBD2 (5 bases). V was cut by 5 bases and J by 3 bases, with 14 bases left in between. CDR1 is LNHDA and CDR2 is SQIVND in the germline V gene (reference sequence). This CDR3 contains 14 residues. Supplemented by reference TRBV19 and TRBJ2-7, the full variable domain reads DGGITQSPKYLFRKEGQNVTLSCEQNLNHDAMYWYRQDPGQGLRLIYYSQIVNDFQKGDIAEGYSVSREKKESFPLTVTSAQKNPTAFYLCASSSLGVRYEQYFGPGTRLTVT.

The J gene is TRBJ2-2, the V gene TRBV5-1, with 9 bases lining up with TRBD1. Germline CDR1 is SGHRS and CDR2 is YFSETQ. CDR3 size: 16 residues. V was pared by 2 bases and J by 6 bases, with 8 bases of the junction left unmatched. CDR3 sequence (DNA): TGCGCCAGCAGCTTTTCCGGGACAGGGTTTCCCGGGGAGCTGTTTTTT. Encoded protein: CASSFSGTGFPGELFF.

The V and J genes are TRBV6-6 and TRBJ1-2, with D hard to call. V lost 2 bases and J lost 6, with 13 bases in between. CDR3 length: 14 residues. CDR1 MNHNY and CDR2 SVGAGI come from the germline V gene (reference sequence). CDR3 in amino acids: CASSYQLEGNGYTF. DNA for the CDR3: TGTGCCAGCAGTTACCAGCTGGAGGGAAATGGCTACACCTTC.

The gene calls are TRBV28 and TRBJ1-2, with no clear D. V was cut by 1 base and J by 5 bases, with 11 bases left in between. Germline V gene sequence: CDR1 MDHEN, CDR2 SYDVKM. The CDR3 runs 14 residues. CDR3 in DNA: TGTGCCAGCAGTTTATTCGAGGGAACGTATGGCTACACCTTC. It yields the protein CASSLFEGTYGYTF.

A remark on this clone: Mismatch with germline at one junction end may stem from a read error. The CDR3 nucleotides read TGCGCCAGCAGCTTGGCCACTGGGCCCGCTGATGCTTTCTTT. Its protein product is CASSLATGPADAFF. The chain has TRBV5-1 and TRBJ1-1; D gene unclear. Germline lookup yields CDR1 SGHRS and CDR2 YFSETQ. There are 14 residues in the CDR3.

Here the CDR3 DNA reads TGCGCCAGCAGCCCAGGAACGGGAGGGAGGGATGGCTACACCTTC. It specifies CASSPGTGGRDGYTF. The rearrangement uses TRBV4-1 and TRBJ1-2; D is unresolved. CDR1 MGHRA and CDR2 YSYEKL come from the germline V gene. V lost 4 bases to trimming and J lost 6 bases, with 18 bases between them. CDR3 length: 15 residues.

The V and J genes are TRBV6-6 and TRBJ1-3; 7 bases fit TRBD1. The CDR3 is made up of 13 amino acids. The trim removed 5 bases at V and 3 bases at J, leaving 1 base unmatched. The germline CDR1 and CDR2 sequences are MNHNY and SVGAGI (reference sequence). In DNA form, the CDR3 reads TGTGCCAGCAGTACAGGGGATGGAAACACCATATATTTT. Protein product: CASSTGDGNTIYF.

The chain carries TRBV18 and TRBJ2-7; TRBD1 matches 7 bases. Germline-derived CDR1 and CDR2 are KGHSH and LQKENI. The CDR3 length is 13 residues. V was pared by 5 bases and J by 4 bases, with 5 bases of the junction left unmatched. In DNA, the CDR3 is TGTGCCAGCTCAGAGGGACAGATGTACGAGCAGTACTTC. Translation gives CASSEGQMYEQYF.

V is TRBV5-1 and J is TRBJ2-7; tentative D call: TRBD1 (6 bases). Germline CDR1 SGHRS, CDR2 YFSETQ. The CDR3 spans 13 residues. V gave up 4 bases and J gave up 3 bases, with 11 bases separating them. CDR3 in amino acids: CASSPDSLYEQYF. The CDR3 nucleotides read TGCGCCAGCAGCCCGGACAGCCTCTACGAGCAGTACTTC.

The chain links TRBV28 to TRBJ2-5, with D possibly being TRBD1 (5 bases). Germline V gene lookup returns CDR1 MDHEN and CDR2 SYDVKM. Trimming cost V 5 bases and J 4 bases, with 11 bases left between them. There are 13 residues in the CDR3. CDR3 protein: CASSAGSIETQYF. CDR3 bases: TGTGCCAGCAGTGCAGGGTCGATAGAGACCCAGTACTTC.

The chain employs TRBV9 and TRBJ2-3; TRBD2 matches 7 bases. The CDR3 spans 14 residues. Germline values: CDR1 SGDLS, CDR2 YYNGEE. After removal of 0 bases from V and 5 bases from J, the junction contained 3 bases not matched to a gene. The CDR3 loop reads CASSVGVAGDTQYF. The CDR3, as DNA: TGTGCCAGCAGCGTAGGAGTAGCGGGAGATACGCAGTATTTT. The whole variable domain, remainder taken from reference TRBV9 and TRBJ2-3, is DSGVTQTPKHLITATGQRVTLRCSPRSGDLSVYWYQQSLDQGLQFLIQYYNGEERAKGNILERFSAQQFPDLHSELNLSSLELGDSALYFCASSVGVAGDTQYFGPGTRLTVL.

The chain joins TRBV27 to TRBJ1-1; D may be TRBD1 (5 bases). The germline V gene has CDR1 MNHEY and CDR2 SMNVEV (reference sequence). The CDR3 consists of 12 residues. The CDR3 reads CATGGVGTEAFF. CDR3 nucleotide sequence: TGTGCGACCGGGGGGGTTGGGACTGAAGCTTTCTTT.